Below, one T cell receptor (beta chain) is given with its context. This specimen comes from a study of T-cell reconstitution after alpha-beta-depleted transplantation in children. Preparing the TCRbeta library involved the use of unique molecular identifiers. TCRdb independently ran MiXCR on the PCR reads; one entry per CDR3 protein. The table lists fewer than 550,000 distinct CDR3 sequences, roughly a tenth of them singletons. This clonotype was sampled from a human donor who donated a stem cell graft to a child with acute myeloid leukemia. Sequences were derived from PBMCs from the stem cell graft donor, sampled from the stem cell graft.

The CDR3 here is CSARVSGTSYNEQFF. The CDR3 DNA sequence: TGCAGTGCTAGAGTAAGTGGGACCTCCTACAATGAGCAGTTCTTC. The rearrangement links TRBV20-1 to TRBJ2-1; D might be TRBD1 or TRBD2, each matching 5 bases. This CDR3 is 15 amino acids long. From germline, CDR1 is DFQATT and CDR2 SNEGSKA (reference sequence). V lost 1 base and J 0 bases, leaving 10 bases between the germline ends.